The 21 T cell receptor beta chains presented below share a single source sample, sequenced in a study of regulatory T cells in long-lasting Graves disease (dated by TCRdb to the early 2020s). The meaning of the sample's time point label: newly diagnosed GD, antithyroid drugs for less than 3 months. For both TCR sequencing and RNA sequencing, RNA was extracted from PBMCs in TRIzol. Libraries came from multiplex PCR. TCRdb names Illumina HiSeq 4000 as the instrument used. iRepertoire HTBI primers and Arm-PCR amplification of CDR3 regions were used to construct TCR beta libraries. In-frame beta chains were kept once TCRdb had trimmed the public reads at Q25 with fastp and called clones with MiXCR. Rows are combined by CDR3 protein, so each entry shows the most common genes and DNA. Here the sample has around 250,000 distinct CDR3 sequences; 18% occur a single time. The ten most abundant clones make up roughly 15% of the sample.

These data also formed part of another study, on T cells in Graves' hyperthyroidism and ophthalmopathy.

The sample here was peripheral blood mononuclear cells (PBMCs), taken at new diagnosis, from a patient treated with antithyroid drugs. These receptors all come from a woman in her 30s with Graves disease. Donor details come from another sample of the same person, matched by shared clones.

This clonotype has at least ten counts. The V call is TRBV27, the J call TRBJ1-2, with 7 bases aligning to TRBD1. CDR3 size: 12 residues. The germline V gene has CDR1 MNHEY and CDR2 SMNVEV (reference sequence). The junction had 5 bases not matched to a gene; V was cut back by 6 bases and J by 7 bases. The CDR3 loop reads CASRDRDGGYTF. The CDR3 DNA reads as TGTGCCAGCAGAGACAGGGATGGTGGCTACACCTTC.

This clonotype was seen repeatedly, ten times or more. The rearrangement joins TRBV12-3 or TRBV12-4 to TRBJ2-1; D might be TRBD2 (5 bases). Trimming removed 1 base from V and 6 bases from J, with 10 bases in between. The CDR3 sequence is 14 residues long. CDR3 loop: CASSLGWSGNEQFF. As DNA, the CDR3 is TGTGCCAGCAGTTTAGGGTGGAGCGGCAATGAGCAGTTCTTC.

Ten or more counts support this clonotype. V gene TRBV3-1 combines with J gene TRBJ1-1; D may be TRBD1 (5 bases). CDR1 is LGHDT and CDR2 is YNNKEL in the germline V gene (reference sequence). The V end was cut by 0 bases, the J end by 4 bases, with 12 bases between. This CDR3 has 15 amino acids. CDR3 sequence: CASSQEKGVGTEAFF. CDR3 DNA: TGTGCCAGCAGCCAAGAGAAAGGGGTAGGCACTGAAGCTTTCTTT. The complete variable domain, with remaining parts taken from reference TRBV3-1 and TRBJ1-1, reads DTAVSQTPKYLVTQMGNDKSIKCEQNLGHDTMYWYKQDSKKFLKIMFSYNNKELIINETVPNRFSPKSPDKAHLNLHINSLELGDSAVYFCASSQEKGVGTEAFFGQGTRLTVV.

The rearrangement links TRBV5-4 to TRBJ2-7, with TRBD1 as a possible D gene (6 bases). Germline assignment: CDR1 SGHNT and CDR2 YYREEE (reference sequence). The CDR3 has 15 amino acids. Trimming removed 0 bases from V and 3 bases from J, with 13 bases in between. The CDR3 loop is CASSLDGSGVYEQYF. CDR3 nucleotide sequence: TGTGCCAGCAGCTTGGACGGGTCAGGGGTCTACGAGCAGTACTTC. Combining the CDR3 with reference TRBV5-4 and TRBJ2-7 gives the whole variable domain ETGVTQSPTHLIKTRGQQVTLRCSSQSGHNTVSWYQQALGQGPQFIFQYYREEENGRGNFPPRFSGLQFPNYSSELNVNALELDDSALYLCASSLDGSGVYEQYFGPGTRLTVT.

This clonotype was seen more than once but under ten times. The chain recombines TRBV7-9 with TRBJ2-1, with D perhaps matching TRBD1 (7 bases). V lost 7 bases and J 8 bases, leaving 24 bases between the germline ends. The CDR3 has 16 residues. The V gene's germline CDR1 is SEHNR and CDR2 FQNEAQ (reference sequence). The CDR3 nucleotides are TGTGCCAGCACCCCAGGGCTGGGCAGGGGGGCCCATGAGCAGTTCTTC. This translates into CASTPGLGRGAHEQFF.

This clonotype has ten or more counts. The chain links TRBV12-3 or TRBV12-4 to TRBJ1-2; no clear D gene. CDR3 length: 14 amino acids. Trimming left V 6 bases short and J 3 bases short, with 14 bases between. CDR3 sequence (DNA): TGTGCCAGCAGCTTACTAGGCTTAGACTATGGCTACACCTTC. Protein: CASSLLGLDYGYTF.

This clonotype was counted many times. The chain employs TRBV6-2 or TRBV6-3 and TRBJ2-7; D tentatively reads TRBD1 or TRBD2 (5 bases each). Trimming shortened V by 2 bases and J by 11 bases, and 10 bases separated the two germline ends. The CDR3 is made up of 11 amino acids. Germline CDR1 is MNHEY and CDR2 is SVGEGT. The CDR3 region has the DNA TGTGCCAGCAGTTACCGGGACGGAAAGTACTTC. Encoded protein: CASSYRDGKYF.

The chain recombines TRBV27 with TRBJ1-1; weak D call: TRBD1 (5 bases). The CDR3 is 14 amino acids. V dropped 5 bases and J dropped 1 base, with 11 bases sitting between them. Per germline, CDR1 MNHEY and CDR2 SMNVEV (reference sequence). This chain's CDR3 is CASSTGPKNTEAFF. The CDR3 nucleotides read TGTGCCAGCAGTACGGGACCGAAGAACACTGAAGCTTTCTTT.

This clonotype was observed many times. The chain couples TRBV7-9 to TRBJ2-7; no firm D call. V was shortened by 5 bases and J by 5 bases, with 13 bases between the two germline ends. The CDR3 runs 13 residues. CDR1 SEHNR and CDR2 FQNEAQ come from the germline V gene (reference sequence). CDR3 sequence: CASSPAAQDEQYF. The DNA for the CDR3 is TGTGCCAGCAGCCCCGCCGCGCAGGACGAGCAGTACTTC.

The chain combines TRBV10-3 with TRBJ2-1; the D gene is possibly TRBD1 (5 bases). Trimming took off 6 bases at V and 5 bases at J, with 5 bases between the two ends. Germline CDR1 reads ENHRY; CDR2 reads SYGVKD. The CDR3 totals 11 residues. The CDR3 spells CAIRTDNEQFF. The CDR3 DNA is TGTGCCATCAGGACAGACAATGAGCAGTTCTTC.

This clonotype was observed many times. CDR3 bases: TGCAGTGCCCTATCCCCCAGACAGGGGCCCTCGGGAGAGCAGTACTTC. It specifies CSALSPRQGPSGEQYF. The chain is built from TRBV20-1 and TRBJ2-7; 8 nucleotides match TRBD1. Germline loops: CDR1 DFQATT, CDR2 SNEGSKA (reference sequence). The CDR3 extends over 16 amino acids. V lost 6 bases and J lost 7; bases outside the gene matches: 20.

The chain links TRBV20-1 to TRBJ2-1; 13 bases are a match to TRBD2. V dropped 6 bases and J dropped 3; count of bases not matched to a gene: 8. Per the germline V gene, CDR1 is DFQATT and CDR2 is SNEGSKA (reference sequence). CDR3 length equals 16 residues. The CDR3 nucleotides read TGCAGTGCAATTCCGGGACTAGCGGGGAACTACAATGAGCAGTTCTTC. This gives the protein CSAIPGLAGNYNEQFF.

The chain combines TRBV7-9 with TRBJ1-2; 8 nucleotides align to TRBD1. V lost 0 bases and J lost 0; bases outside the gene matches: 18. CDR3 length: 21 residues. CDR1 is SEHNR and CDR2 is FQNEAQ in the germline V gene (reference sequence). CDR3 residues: CASSLARDPRGTGLANYGYTF. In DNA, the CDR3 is TGTGCCAGCAGCTTAGCCCGGGACCCTCGGGGGACAGGATTAGCTAACTATGGCTACACCTTC.

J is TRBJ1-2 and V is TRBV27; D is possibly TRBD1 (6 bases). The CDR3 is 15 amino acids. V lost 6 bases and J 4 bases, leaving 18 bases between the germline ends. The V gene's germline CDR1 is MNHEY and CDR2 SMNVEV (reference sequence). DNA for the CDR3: TGTGCCAGCAGACACCGGGACATCGGCCCCTATGGCTACACCTTC. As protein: CASRHRDIGPYGYTF.

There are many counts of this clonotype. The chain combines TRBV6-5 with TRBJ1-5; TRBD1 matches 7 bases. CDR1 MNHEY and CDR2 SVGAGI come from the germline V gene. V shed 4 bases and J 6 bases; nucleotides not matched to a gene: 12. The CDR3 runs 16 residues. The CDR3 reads CASSSRQGVGSQPQHF. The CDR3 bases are TGTGCCAGCAGTTCCCGGCAGGGGGTAGGGAGTCAGCCCCAGCATTTT.

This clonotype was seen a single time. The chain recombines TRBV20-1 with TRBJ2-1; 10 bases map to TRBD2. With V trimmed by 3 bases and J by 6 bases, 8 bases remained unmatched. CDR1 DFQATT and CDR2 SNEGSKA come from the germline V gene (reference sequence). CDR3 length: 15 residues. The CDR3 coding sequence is TGCAGTGCTAGGAGTGGAGCGGGGGGGGGCAATGAGCAGTTCTTC. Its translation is CSARSGAGGGNEQFF.

DNA for the CDR3: TGCAGTGCAGACGCCGGGACAGGCAATATGAACACTGAAGCTTTCTTT. Its protein product is CSADAGTGNMNTEAFF. V usage is TRBV20-1 and J usage is TRBJ1-1; 8 bases align to TRBD1. The trim removed 6 bases at V and 0 bases at J, leaving 12 bases unmatched. The CDR3 length is 16 residues. The germline V gene encodes CDR1 DFQATT and CDR2 SNEGSKA (reference sequence).

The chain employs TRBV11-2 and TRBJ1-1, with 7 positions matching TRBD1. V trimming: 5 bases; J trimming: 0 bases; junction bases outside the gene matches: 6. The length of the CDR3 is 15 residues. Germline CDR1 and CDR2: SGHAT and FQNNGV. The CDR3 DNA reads TGTGCCAGCAGCCCAGGGACAGTTATGAACACTGAAGCTTTCTTT. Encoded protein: CASSPGTVMNTEAFF.

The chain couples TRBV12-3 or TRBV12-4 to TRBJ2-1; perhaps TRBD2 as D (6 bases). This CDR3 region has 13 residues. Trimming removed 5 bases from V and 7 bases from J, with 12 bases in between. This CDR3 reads CASSEVEGNEQFF. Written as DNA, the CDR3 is TGTGCCAGCAGTGAAGTGGAGGGGAATGAGCAGTTCTTC.

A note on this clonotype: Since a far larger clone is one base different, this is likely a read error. CDR3 loop: CASNFGTGTYEQYF. DNA of the CDR3: TGTGCCAGCAATTTCGGGACCGGGACCTACGAGCAGTACTTC. This chain uses TRBV12-3 or TRBV12-4 with TRBJ2-7; D is perhaps TRBD1 or TRBD2 (5 bases each). CDR3 size: 14 residues. Trimming stripped 7 bases from V and 2 bases from J, with 15 bases between.

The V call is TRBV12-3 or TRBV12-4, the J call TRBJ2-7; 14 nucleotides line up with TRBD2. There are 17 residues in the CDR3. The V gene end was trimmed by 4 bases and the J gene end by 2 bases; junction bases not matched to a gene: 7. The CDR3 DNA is TGTGCCAGCAGTTCCCCCGGGACTAGCGGGGGAACCTACGAGCAGTACTTC. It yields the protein CASSSPGTSGGTYEQYF.